These 25 T cell receptor beta chains were sequenced from one sample in a study of T cell responses to AZD1222 COVID-19 vaccine. Clones were read by immunoSEQ multiplex PCR, and TCRdb kept only the in-frame ones, dropping some. There are approximately 96,000 clones in the sample; more than 70% occur only once, and 5.6% lies in the top ten. The specimen was peripheral blood, collected 28 days after the second AZD1222 dose. These receptors were obtained from an adult who received the AZD1222 COVID-19 vaccine.

This clone was detected once. The chain carries TRBV5-1 and TRBJ1-1; D is ambiguous. In germline, CDR1 is SGHRS, CDR2 YFSETQ. V dropped 0 bases and J dropped 4 bases, with 13 bases sitting between them. This CDR3 region has 15 residues. Here the CDR3 DNA reads TGCGCCAGCAGCTTGGAAGCCCAAGGAATCACTGAAGCTTTCTTT. Protein product: CASSLEAQGITEAFF.

The chain is built from TRBV4-3 and TRBJ2-3; no reliable D call. Germline CDR1 and CDR2: LGHNA and YSLEER. The CDR3 runs to 13 residues. Trimming removed 0 bases from V and 2 bases from J, with 3 bases in between. The CDR3 DNA is TGCGCCAGCAGCCAAGAATCCACAGATACGCAGTATTTT. Translated: CASSQESTDTQYF.

The rearrangement links TRBV11-1 to TRBJ2-6; D is perhaps TRBD1 (5 bases). V shed 5 bases and J shed 1 base, with 6 bases lying between them. There are 14 residues in the CDR3. The germline gives CDR1 SGHAT, CDR2 FQDESV (reference sequence). The CDR3 is CASSHRSGANVLTF. DNA of the CDR3: TGTGCCAGCAGCCACAGGTCTGGGGCCAACGTCCTGACTTTC.

This rearrangement joins TRBV3-1 (or the pseudogene TRBV3-2) to TRBJ2-2; 8 bases agree with TRBD2. CDR3 length: 21 residues. V lost 3 bases to trimming and J lost 3 bases; unmatched junction nucleotides: 21. Germline loops: CDR1 LGHDT, CDR2 YNNKEL (reference sequence). The CDR3 protein is CASSHPGRGLGQREYTGELFF. The CDR3, as DNA: TGTGCCAGCAGCCACCCGGGGAGGGGACTTGGCCAGCGGGAGTACACCGGGGAGCTGTTTTTT.

This chain joins TRBV28 and TRBJ2-4; 7 bases match TRBD1. J gave up 3 bases and V 5 bases, and 4 bases lay outside the gene matches. The CDR3 runs to 14 residues. Germline-derived CDR1 and CDR2 are MDHEN and SYDVKM. CDR3 in amino acids: CASSPGTVKNIQYF. CDR3 bases: TGTGCCAGCAGTCCAGGGACAGTCAAAAACATTCAGTACTTC.

V usage is TRBV5-4 and J usage is TRBJ1-3, with 10 bases fitting TRBD1. With 4 bases clipped from V and 5 bases from J, the junction kept 6 bases outside the gene matches. The CDR3 spans 15 residues. Germline V gene lookup returns CDR1 SGHNT and CDR2 YYREEE (reference sequence). CDR3 DNA: TGTGCCAGCAGCACGCGGGGACAGGGGAGAAACACCATATATTTT. Encoded protein: CASSTRGQGRNTIYF.

The genes are TRBV11-1 and TRBJ2-1; D ambiguous. The V and J ends lost 5 bases and 1 base respectively, with 12 bases between them. In germline, CDR1 is SGHAT, CDR2 FQDESV (reference sequence). The CDR3 spans 15 residues. The CDR3 is CASSPFVGSYNEQFF. DNA of the CDR3: TGTGCCAGCAGCCCCTTTGTAGGATCCTACAATGAGCAGTTCTTC.

The gene calls are TRBV18 and TRBJ1-5; 9 bases are shared with TRBD1. The trim removed 3 bases at V and 0 bases at J, leaving 6 bases unmatched. This CDR3 is 17 amino acids long. Germline-derived CDR1 and CDR2 are KGHSH and LQKENI. DNA for the CDR3: TGTGCCAGCTCACCTCGACAGGGGGGATATAGCAATCAGCCCCAGCATTTT. Its protein is CASSPRQGGYSNQPQHF.

This chain joins TRBV30 and TRBJ1-6, with a tentative D call TRBD1 (6 bases). The CDR3 spans 17 residues. The germline CDR1 and CDR2 sequences are GTSNPN and SVGIG (reference sequence). Trimming shortened V by 3 bases and J by 3 bases, and 18 bases separated the two germline ends. The CDR3 reads CAWSHRARGNYNSPLHF. The CDR3 nucleotides read TGTGCCTGGAGCCATAGGGCCAGGGGAAACTATAATTCACCCCTCCACTTT.

CDR3 region: CASTPLAGRTGELFF. The CDR3 bases are TGTGCCAGCACCCCTTTAGCGGGGCGGACCGGGGAGCTGTTTTTT. The rearrangement links TRBV9 to TRBJ2-2; 8 bases match TRBD2. Germline CDR1 reads SGDLS; CDR2 reads YYNGEE. V trimming: 6 bases; J trimming: 5 bases; junction bases outside the gene matches: 9. CDR3 length: 15 residues. The variable domain in full, completed from reference TRBV9 and TRBJ2-2, reads DSGVTQTPKHLITATGQRVTLRCSPRSGDLSVYWYQQSLDQGLQFLIQYYNGEERAKGNILERFSAQQFPDLHSELNLSSLELGDSALYFCASTPLAGRTGELFFGEGSRLTVL.

The rearrangement links TRBV12-3 or TRBV12-4 to TRBJ1-2; no clear D gene. The CDR3 loop spans 12 amino acids. Between the trimmed V and J ends, which lost 6 bases and 5 bases, there was a span of 10 bases. The CDR3 coding sequence is TGTGCCAGCAGAAGCAGAGAGTATGGCTACACCTTC. Protein sequence: CASRSREYGYTF.

V gene TRBV30 combines with J gene TRBJ2-1; D not certain. Germline V gene data show CDR1 as GTSNPN and CDR2 as SVGIG (reference sequence). The V end was cut by 2 bases, the J end by 8 bases, with 7 bases between. The CDR3 sequence is 11 residues long. CDR3 coding DNA: TGTGCCTGGAGTACGAGGTATGAGCAGTTCTTC. Translation gives CAWSTRYEQFF.

The CDR3 nucleotides read TGCGCCAGCAGCCAAGAACCAGGGTTACCAGGACACACTGAAGCTTTCTTT. This sequence encodes CASSQEPGLPGHTEAFF. The chain employs TRBV4-1 and TRBJ1-1; maybe TRBD1 (5 bases). CDR1 is MGHRA and CDR2 is YSYEKL in the germline V gene. The CDR3 has 17 residues. Trimming cost V 0 bases and J 3 bases, with 17 bases left between them.

The gene calls are TRBV14 and TRBJ2-7; 8 bases line up with TRBD1. The germline CDR1 and CDR2 sequences are SGHDN and FVKESK. There are 14 residues in the CDR3. V was clipped by 1 base and J by 1 base; unmatched bases: 0. The CDR3 sequence is CASSQGTGSYEQYF. The CDR3 nucleotides are TGTGCCAGCAGCCAAGGGACAGGGTCCTACGAGCAGTACTTC.

This chain uses TRBV7-9 with TRBJ2-5; 10 positions agree with TRBD1. The V gene end was trimmed by 5 bases and the J gene end by 5 bases; junction bases not matched to a gene: 17. Germline V gene sequence: CDR1 SEHNR, CDR2 FQNEAQ (reference sequence). The CDR3 has 18 amino acids. The CDR3: CASSARRAGTGESETQYF. The CDR3 nucleotides are TGTGCCAGCAGCGCACGCCGAGCCGGGACAGGGGAGTCGGAGACCCAGTACTTC.

The J gene is TRBJ2-7, the V gene TRBV5-1; TRBD1 is a possible D gene (6 bases). Trimming removed 1 base at V and 4 bases at J, with 6 bases between. The CDR3 has 12 residues. CDR1 and CDR2 (germline): SGHRS, YFSETQ. The DNA of the CDR3 is TGCGCCAGCAGCTTGACAGGGTACGAGCAGTACTTC. Its translation: CASSLTGYEQYF.

This clone was observed a single time. The chain has TRBV28 and TRBJ1-2; no clear D gene. The length of the CDR3 is 13 residues. Germline V gene lookup returns CDR1 MDHEN and CDR2 SYDVKM. Deletions cut 6 bases from V and 2 bases from J, with 10 bases between. CDR3 loop: CASSNSFNYGYTF. DNA of the CDR3: TGTGCCAGCAGCAACAGCTTCAACTATGGCTACACCTTC.

The chain has TRBV19 and TRBJ1-4; D remains unclear. This CDR3 has 14 residues. Germline CDR1 is LNHDA and CDR2 is SQIVND (reference sequence). Trimming removed 5 bases from V and 0 bases from J, with 7 bases in between. CDR3 region: CASSQLATNEKLFF. The DNA for the CDR3 is TGTGCCAGTAGTCAACTGGCAACTAATGAAAAACTGTTTTTT.

The chain employs TRBV28 and TRBJ2-5, with 9 bases aligning to TRBD1. This CDR3 is 14 amino acids long. V dropped 6 bases and J dropped 4; count of bases not matched to a gene: 6. Looked up from germline, CDR1 is MDHEN and CDR2 is SYDVKM. CDR3 amino acids: CASSPGTGTETQYF. As DNA, the CDR3 is TGTGCCAGCAGCCCCGGGACAGGGACAGAGACCCAGTACTTC. Complete variable domain (other parts from reference TRBV28 and TRBJ2-5): DVKVTQSSRYLVKRTGEKVFLECVQDMDHENMFWYRQDPGLGLRLIYFSYDVKMKEKGDIPEGYSVSREKKERFSLILESASTNQTSMYLCASSPGTGTETQYFGPGTRLLVL.

The gene calls are TRBV5-4 and TRBJ2-1; 8 positions agree with TRBD2. V gave up 7 bases and J gave up 4 bases; unmatched junction bases: 7. The CDR3 spans 14 residues. Germline V gives CDR1 SGHNT, CDR2 YYREEE (reference sequence). The CDR3 spells CASQVGGAYNEQFF. CDR3 in DNA: TGTGCCAGCCAGGTCGGGGGGGCTTACAATGAGCAGTTCTTC.

The chain uses TRBV19 and TRBJ2-6; either TRBD1 or TRBD2 may fit D (5 bases each). CDR1 LNHDA and CDR2 SQIVND come from the germline V gene (reference sequence). The CDR3 is 17 residues long. Trimming removed 9 bases at V and 0 bases at J, with 18 bases between. This CDR3 reads CASHAVRDRSGANVLTF. As DNA, the CDR3 is TGTGCCAGCCACGCCGTCCGGGACCGCTCTGGGGCCAACGTCCTGACTTTC.

V and J are TRBV5-1 and TRBJ2-1; a possible D gene is TRBD2 (6 bases). CDR3 length: 15 amino acids. The germline V gene encodes CDR1 SGHRS and CDR2 YFSETQ. V was clipped by 4 bases and J by 13 bases, with 24 bases between them. CDR3 bases: TGCGCCAGCAGCCGTGACAATCCGGGGGTTAGTGTACAGTTCTTC. Its translation is CASSRDNPGVSVQFF.

The chain combines TRBV10-3 with TRBJ1-3, with 9 bases that match TRBD1. CDR1 is ENHRY, CDR2 SYGVKD, per germline. CDR3 length: 18 residues. Unmatched junction bases numbered 6, after V lost 0 bases and J lost 0 bases. The DNA for the CDR3 is TGTGCCATCAGTGAGTCGTGGGGACAGGGTTACTCTGGAAACACCATATATTTT. This encodes CAISESWGQGYSGNTIYF.

The rearrangement links TRBV3-1 (or the pseudogene TRBV3-2) to TRBJ2-7, with 10 bases identical to TRBD2. Germline CDR1 reads LGHDT; CDR2 reads YNNKEL (reference sequence). The CDR3 contains 17 residues. Trimming at V came to 3 bases and at J to 0 bases, leaving 8 bases not matched to a gene. This CDR3 reads CASSQRTSGLSSYEQYF. The CDR3 DNA is TGTGCCAGCAGCCAGAGGACTAGCGGCCTTAGCTCCTACGAGCAGTACTTC.

This clone showed up just once. This chain uses TRBV5-8 with TRBJ1-4, with a possible D match to TRBD1 (5 bases). V lost 5 bases, J lost 4 bases, and 15 bases lay in between. Per germline, CDR1 SGHTS and CDR2 YDEGEE. The CDR3 totals 15 residues. In nucleotides, the CDR3 is TGTGCCAGCAGGGGTCTTGGGACGCTTAATGAAAAACTGTTTTTT. It codes for CASRGLGTLNEKLFF.